The clone carrying this TCR beta chain turned up a few times. TCRdb reprocessed the 5' RACE reads with MiXCR, giving one entry per CDR3 protein. The data contain tens of thousands of distinct CDR3 sequences, around a quarter of them seen just once; the ten biggest clones take up approximately 45%. This specimen comes from a study of T-cell memory formation after mild COVID-19. The germline V gene has CDR1 MGHRA and CDR2 YSYEKL. V lost 1 base and J lost 5, with 14 bases in between. This CDR3 has 15 residues. The chain couples TRBV4-1 to TRBJ1-1; possible D gene TRBD1, 5 bases. This receptor was taken from a man younger than 30 who had mild COVID-19 (a few samples of this study predate the infection). Cell type and time point are not known. The sequenced sample consisted of PBMCs or a T cell subset sorted from them (not recorded which). CDR3 sequence (DNA): TGCGCCAGCAGCCAAGTCAGGGACGGGATGACTGAAGCTTTCTTT. It encodes CASSQVRDGMTEAFF.